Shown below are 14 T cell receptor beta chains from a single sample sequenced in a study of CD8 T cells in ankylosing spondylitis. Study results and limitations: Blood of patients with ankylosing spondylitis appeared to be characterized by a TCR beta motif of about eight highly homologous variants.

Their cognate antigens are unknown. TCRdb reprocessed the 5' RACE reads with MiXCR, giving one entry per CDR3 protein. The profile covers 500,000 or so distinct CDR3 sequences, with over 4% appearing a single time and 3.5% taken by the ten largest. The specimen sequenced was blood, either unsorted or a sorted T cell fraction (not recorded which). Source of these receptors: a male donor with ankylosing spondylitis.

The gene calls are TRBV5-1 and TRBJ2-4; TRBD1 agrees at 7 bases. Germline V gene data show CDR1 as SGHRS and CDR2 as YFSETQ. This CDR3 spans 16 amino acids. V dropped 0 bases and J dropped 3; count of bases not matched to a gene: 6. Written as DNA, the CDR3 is TGCGCCAGCAGCTTGGCCATAGGACAGGACAAAAACATTCAGTACTTC. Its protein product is CASSLAIGQDKNIQYF.

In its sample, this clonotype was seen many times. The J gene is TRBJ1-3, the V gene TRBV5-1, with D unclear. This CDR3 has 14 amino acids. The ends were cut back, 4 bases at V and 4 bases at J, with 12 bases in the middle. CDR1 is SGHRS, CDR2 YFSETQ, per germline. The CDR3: CASSPGRIGNTIYF. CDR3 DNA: TGCGCCAGCAGCCCCGGACGGATCGGAAACACCATATATTTT. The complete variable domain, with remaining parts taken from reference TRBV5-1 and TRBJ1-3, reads KAGVTQTPRYLIKTRGQQVTLSCSPISGHRSVSWYQQTPGQGLQFLFEYFSETQRNKGNFPGRFSGRQFSNSRSEMNVSTLELGDSALYLCASSPGRIGNTIYFGEGSWLTVV.

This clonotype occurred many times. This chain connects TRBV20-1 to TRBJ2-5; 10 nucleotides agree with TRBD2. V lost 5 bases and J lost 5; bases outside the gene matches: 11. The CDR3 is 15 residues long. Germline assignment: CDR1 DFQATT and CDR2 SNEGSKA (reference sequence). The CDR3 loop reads CSASPGGAGGETQYF. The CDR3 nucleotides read TGCAGTGCTTCCCCCGGGGGAGCGGGAGGGGAGACCCAGTACTTC.

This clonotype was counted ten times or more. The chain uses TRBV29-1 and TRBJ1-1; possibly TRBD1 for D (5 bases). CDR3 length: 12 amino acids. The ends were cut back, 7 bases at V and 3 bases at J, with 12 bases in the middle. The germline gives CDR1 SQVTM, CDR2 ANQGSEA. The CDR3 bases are TGCAGCGGGATACAGGCCTACACTGAAGCTTTCTTT. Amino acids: CSGIQAYTEAFF.

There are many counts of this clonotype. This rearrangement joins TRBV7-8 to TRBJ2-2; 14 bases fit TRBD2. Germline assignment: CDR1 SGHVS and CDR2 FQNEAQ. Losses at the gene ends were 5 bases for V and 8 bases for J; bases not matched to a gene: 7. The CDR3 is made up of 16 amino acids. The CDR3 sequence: CASSPGLAGVIGELFF. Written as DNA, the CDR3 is TGTGCCAGCAGCCCGGGACTAGCGGGAGTGATTGGGGAGCTGTTTTTT.

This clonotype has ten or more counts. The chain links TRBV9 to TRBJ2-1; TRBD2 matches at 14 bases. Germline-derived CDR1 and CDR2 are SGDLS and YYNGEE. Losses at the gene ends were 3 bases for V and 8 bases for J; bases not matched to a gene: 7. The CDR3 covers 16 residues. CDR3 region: CASSEGLAGAQDEQFF. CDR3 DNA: TGTGCCAGCAGCGAGGGACTAGCGGGGGCCCAGGATGAGCAGTTCTTC.

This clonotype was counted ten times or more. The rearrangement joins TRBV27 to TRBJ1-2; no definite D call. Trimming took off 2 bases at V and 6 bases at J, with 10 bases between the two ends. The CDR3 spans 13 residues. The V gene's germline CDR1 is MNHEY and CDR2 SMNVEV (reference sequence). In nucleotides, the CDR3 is TGTGCCAGCAGTTTAAATGCTGGGAATGGCTACACCTTC. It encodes CASSLNAGNGYTF.

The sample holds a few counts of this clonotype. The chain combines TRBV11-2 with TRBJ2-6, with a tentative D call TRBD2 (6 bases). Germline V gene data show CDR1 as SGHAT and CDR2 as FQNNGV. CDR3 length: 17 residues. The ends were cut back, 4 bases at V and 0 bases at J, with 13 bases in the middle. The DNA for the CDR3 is TGTGCCAGCAGCTCCTTTTGGGGGGACTCTGGGGCCAACGTCCTGACTTTC. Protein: CASSSFWGDSGANVLTF.

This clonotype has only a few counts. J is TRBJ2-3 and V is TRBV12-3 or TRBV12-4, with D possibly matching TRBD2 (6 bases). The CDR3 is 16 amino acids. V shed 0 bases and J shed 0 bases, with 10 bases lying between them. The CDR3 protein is CASSLAEGGSTDTQYF. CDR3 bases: TGTGCCAGCAGTTTAGCGGAGGGCGGAAGCACAGATACGCAGTATTTT.

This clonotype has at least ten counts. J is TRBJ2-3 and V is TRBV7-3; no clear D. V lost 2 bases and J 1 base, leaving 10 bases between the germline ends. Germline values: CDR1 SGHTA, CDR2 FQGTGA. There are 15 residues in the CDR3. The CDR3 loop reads CASSLRLGGTDTQYF. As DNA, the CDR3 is TGTGCCAGCAGCTTACGCCTCGGCGGCACAGATACGCAGTATTTT. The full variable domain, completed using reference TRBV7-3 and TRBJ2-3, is GAGVSQTPSNKVTEKGKYVELRCDPISGHTALYWYRQSLGQGPEFLIYFQGTGAADDSGLPNDRFFAVRPEGSVSTLKIQRTERGDSAVYLCASSLRLGGTDTQYFGPGTRLTVL.

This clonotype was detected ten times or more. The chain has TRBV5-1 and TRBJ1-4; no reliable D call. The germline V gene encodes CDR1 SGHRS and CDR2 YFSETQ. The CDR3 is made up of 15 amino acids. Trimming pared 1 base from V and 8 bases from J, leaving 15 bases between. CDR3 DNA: TGCGCCAGCAGCTTGTTCCTGCCCTTGGAAGAAAAACTGTTTTTT. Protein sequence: CASSLFLPLEEKLFF. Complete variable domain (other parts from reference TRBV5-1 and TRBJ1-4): KAGVTQTPRYLIKTRGQQVTLSCSPISGHRSVSWYQQTPGQGLQFLFEYFSETQRNKGNFPGRFSGRQFSNSRSEMNVSTLELGDSALYLCASSLFLPLEEKLFFGSGTQLSVL.

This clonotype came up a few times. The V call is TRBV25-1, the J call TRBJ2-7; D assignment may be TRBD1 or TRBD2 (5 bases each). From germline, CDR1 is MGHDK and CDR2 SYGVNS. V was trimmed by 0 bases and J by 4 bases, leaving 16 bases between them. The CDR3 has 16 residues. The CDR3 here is CASSEYRKGPGYEQYF. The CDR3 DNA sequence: TGTGCCAGCAGTGAATATAGGAAGGGACCCGGGTACGAGCAGTACTTC.

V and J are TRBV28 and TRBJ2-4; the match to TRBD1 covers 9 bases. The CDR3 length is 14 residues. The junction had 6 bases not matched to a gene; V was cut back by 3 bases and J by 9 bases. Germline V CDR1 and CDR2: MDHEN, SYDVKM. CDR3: CASSFRDRAIIQYF. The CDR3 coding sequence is TGTGCCAGCAGTTTCCGGGACAGGGCGATCATTCAGTACTTC.

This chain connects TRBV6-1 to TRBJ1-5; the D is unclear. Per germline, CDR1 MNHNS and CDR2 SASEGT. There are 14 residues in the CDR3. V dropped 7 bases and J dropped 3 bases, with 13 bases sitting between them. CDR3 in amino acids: CASTSYGNNQPQHF. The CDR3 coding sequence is TGTGCCAGCACGTCATACGGGAACAATCAGCCCCAGCATTTT.